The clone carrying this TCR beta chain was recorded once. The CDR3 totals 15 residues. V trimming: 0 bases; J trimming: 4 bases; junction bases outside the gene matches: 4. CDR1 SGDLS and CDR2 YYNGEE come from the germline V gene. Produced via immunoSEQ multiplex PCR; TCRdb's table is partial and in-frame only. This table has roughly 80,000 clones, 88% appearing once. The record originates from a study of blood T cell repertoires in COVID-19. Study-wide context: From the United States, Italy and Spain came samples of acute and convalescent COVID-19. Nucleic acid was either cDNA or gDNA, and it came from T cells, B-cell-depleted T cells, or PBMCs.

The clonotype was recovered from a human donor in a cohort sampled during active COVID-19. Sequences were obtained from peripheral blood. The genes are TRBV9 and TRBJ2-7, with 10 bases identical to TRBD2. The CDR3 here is CASSVELAGVYEQYF. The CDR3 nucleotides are TGTGCCAGCAGCGTAGAGCTAGCGGGAGTGTACGAGCAGTACTTC.